These T cell receptor beta chains were read from a single sample in a study of blood T cell repertoires in COVID-19. Method: immunoSEQ multiplex PCR; TCRdb's copy keeps in-frame clones and lacks some. The sample yields about 170,000 clones, approximately 84% seen once. Sample: peripheral blood. These receptors were collected from an elderly woman with acute or convalescent COVID-19. CDR3s include the opening cysteine and the closing phenylalanine or tryptophan. The D gene is left open where the match is weak. Not all rows give a size; the values are once, few, many and, for expanded clones, a class.

D gene,V gene,clone size,J gene,CDR3 DNA,CDR3 protein
TRBD1,TRBV29-1,few,TRBJ2-3,TGCAGCTATCTGGGACAGGGGACCCGAGGGACAAATACGCAGTATTTT,CSYLGQGTRGTNTQYF
TRBD1,TRBV19,NA,TRBJ1-3,TGTGCCAGTAGGGACAGGACACTCTCTGGAAACACCATATATTTT,CASRDRTLSGNTIYF
NA,TRBV12-3/TRBV12-4,NA,TRBJ1-1,TGTGCCAGCAGTTTGAGTGGGCACACTGAAGCTTTCTTT,CASSLSGHTEAFF
TRBD1,TRBV7-9,NA,TRBJ2-7,TGTGCCAGCACCAGGGGGACAGGGGCCGAGCAGTACTTC,CASTRGTGAEQYF
NA,TRBV28,few,TRBJ1-1,TGTGCCAGCAGCCCCTTGATGGGGTGGGGCGAAGCTTTCTTT,CASSPLMGWGEAFF
NA,TRBV6-6,NA,TRBJ1-1,TGTGCCAGCAGGGGTACAGGGACTGAAGCTTTCTTT,CASRGTGTEAFF
NA,TRBV19,few,TRBJ2-6,TGTGCCAGTAGTATAGTAGTTGGGGCCAACGTCCTGACTTTC,CASSIVVGANVLTF
NA,TRBV6-5,NA,TRBJ2-3,TGTGCCAGCAGTTACTACTCTAGCACAGATACGCAGTATTTT,CASSYYSSTDTQYF
TRBD2,TRBV7-9,NA,TRBJ2-2,TGTGCCAGCAGCTTTCTCGGGACTAGGACCGGGGAGCTGTTTTTT,CASSFLGTRTGELFF
TRBD1,TRBV2,once,TRBJ1-2,TGTGCCAGCAGTGATGGGACAGGGGTGCGGAATGGCTACACCTTC,CASSDGTGVRNGYTF
NA,TRBV2,NA,TRBJ1-3,TGTGCCAGCAGTGTCGGTGAGGGGAGGGCAAACACCATATATTTT,CASSVGEGRANTIYF
TRBD1,TRBV5-1,NA,TRBJ2-5,TGCGCCAGCAGCGAGGGACAGGGCCCCCAAGAGACCCAGTACTTC,CASSEGQGPQETQYF
NA,TRBV5-1,NA,TRBJ2-7,TGCGCCAGCAGCCGTAACAGGGACGAGCAGTACTTC,CASSRNRDEQYF
TRBD1,TRBV7-2,NA,TRBJ1-1,TGTGCCAGCAGCTCGCGAGGGACAGGGAGGTCTGAAGCTTTCTTT,CASSSRGTGRSEAFF
NA,TRBV5-8,NA,TRBJ1-5,TGTGCCAGCAGCTTGGCCTGGGGCAGCAATCAGCCCCAGCATTTT,CASSLAWGSNQPQHF
TRBD1,TRBV5-1,NA,TRBJ2-5,TGCGCCAGCAGCTTGTTGGGGCAGGGGGATCAAGAGACCCAGTACTTC,CASSLLGQGDQETQYF
NA,TRBV11-2,NA,TRBJ2-1,TGTGCCAGCAGCTTAGAAGGAGTAACAGAGCAGTTCTTC,CASSLEGVTEQFF
TRBD1,TRBV19,NA,TRBJ1-1,TGTGCCAGTAGACCTCAGGGGGACACTGAAGCTTTCTTT,CASRPQGDTEAFF
NA,TRBV7-9,NA,TRBJ1-2,TGTGCCAGCAGCTTAGGGGCAGACTATGGCTACACCTTC,CASSLGADYGYTF
NA,TRBV19,NA,TRBJ2-1,TGTGCCAGTAGTATCGGGTTCAGTGAGCAGTTCTTC,CASSIGFSEQFF
NA,TRBV12-5,NA,TRBJ1-5,TGTGCTAGTGGTTTGGAATTGGGCCAGTTGATCAATCAGCCCCAGCATTTT,CASGLELGQLINQPQHF
TRBD2,TRBV4-2,NA,TRBJ2-3,TGTGCCAGCAGCCAAGTCGGGGGGGCGGGAGAATATATGACAGATACGCAGTATTTT,CASSQVGGAGEYMTDTQYF
TRBD2,TRBV5-1,NA,TRBJ2-7,TGCGCCAGCAGCCGACTAGCGGGAGGCCGTCGCCCCCACGAGCAGTACTTC,CASSRLAGGRRPHEQYF
NA,TRBV7-9,NA,TRBJ1-5,TGTGCCAGCAGCTCCAGAGGGGACAACAATCAGCCCCAGCATTTT,CASSSRGDNNQPQHF
TRBD2,TRBV15,NA,TRBJ2-3,TGTGCCACCAGCATCTACAGCGGGAACTCAGATACGCAGTATTTT,CATSIYSGNSDTQYF
TRBD1,TRBV27,once,TRBJ1-4,TGTGCCAGCAGCAGGACAGGGAATGAAAAACTGTTTTTT,CASSRTGNEKLFF
TRBD1,TRBV7-8,NA,TRBJ2-3,TGTGCCAGCAGCTTAGCCGCGAGGGGGCGAGGTGGTACGCAGTATTTT,CASSLAARGRGGTQYF
NA,TRBV27,NA,TRBJ2-7,TGTGCCAGCAGTGACTATTCGGACTACGAGCAGTACTTC,CASSDYSDYEQYF
NA,TRBV7-9,NA,TRBJ1-2,TGTGCCAGCAGCCACATCACGGGGGAATCCAACTATGGCTACACCTTC,CASSHITGESNYGYTF
TRBD2,TRBV7-6,NA,TRBJ2-1,TGTGCCAGCAGGGTACTAGCGGGAGGATACGACTCCTACAATGAGCAGTTCTTC,CASRVLAGGYDSYNEQFF
TRBD2,TRBV19,NA,TRBJ2-3,TGTGCCAGTTCAGATAGCGGGAGGACCGATACGCAGTATTTT,CASSDSGRTDTQYF
TRBD1,TRBV28,NA,TRBJ2-1,TGTGCCACCCGGGACAGGGGGCTGAATGAGCAGTTCTTC,CATRDRGLNEQFF
NA,TRBV21-1,NA,TRBJ1-2,TGTGCCAGCAGCGCCAGGACAGGGGGGGACTATGGCTACACCTTC,CASSARTGGDYGYTF
NA,TRBV7-2,NA,TRBJ2-3,TGTGCCAGCAGCTTAGCCTTCACAGATACGCAGTATTTT,CASSLAFTDTQYF
NA,TRBV3-1/TRBV3-2,NA,TRBJ2-2,TGTGCCAGCAGCCAAGCGGCGGGATGGAGCGGGGAGCTGTTTTTT,CASSQAAGWSGELFF
TRBD1,TRBV6-5,NA,TRBJ1-1,TGTGCGGCAAGACAGGGGCGATTGAACACTGAAGCTTTCTTT,CAARQGRLNTEAFF